The 22 T cell receptor beta chains listed next were all sequenced from one sample in a study of shared clonotypes between healthy human individuals. Here immunoSEQ multiplex PCR was the method, and the copy in TCRdb shows in-frame clones only, minus some. The table has about a million clones, about 72% seen once. Sequenced material: memory CD4+ T cells from PBMCs. As for subset: CD45RA-negative fraction. Source of these receptors: a man aged 18 to 30 in good health. Some clones in this sample may be carry-over from other donors' samples.

The chain is built from TRBV2 and TRBJ2-2, with TRBD2 matching over 7 bases. Germline assignment: CDR1 SNHLY and CDR2 FYNNEI. With V trimmed by 3 bases and J by 9 bases, 10 bases remained unmatched. This CDR3 is 15 amino acids long. CDR3 loop: CASSDRDYRERELFF. CDR3 sequence (DNA): TGTGCCAGCAGTGATAGGGACTATCGGGAGAGGGAGCTGTTTTTT.

With respect to this clone: This CDR3 is also generated by other DNA sequences in the sample. The J gene is TRBJ2-3, the V gene TRBV6-6; D possibly matches TRBD1 or TRBD2 (5 bases each). The CDR3 loop spans 13 amino acids. Germline V gene data show CDR1 as MNHNY and CDR2 as SVGAGI (reference sequence). V lost 3 bases, J lost 2 bases, and 6 bases lay in between. In DNA form, the CDR3 reads TGTGCCAGCAGTTATGGGACCACAGATACGCAGTATTTT. The encoded protein is CASSYGTTDTQYF.

This rearrangement joins TRBV7-9 to TRBJ2-1; 9 nucleotides match TRBD2. Looked up from germline, CDR1 is SEHNR and CDR2 is FQNEAQ (reference sequence). CDR3 length equals 15 residues. V was pared by 6 bases and J by 4 bases, with 7 bases of the junction left unmatched. The CDR3 DNA reads as TGTGCCAGCAGGGGCCGACTAGCGGCTTACAATGAGCAGTTCTTC. Encoded protein: CASRGRLAAYNEQFF.

The rearrangement joins TRBV11-2 to TRBJ2-7; no reliable D call. Germline V CDR1 and CDR2: SGHAT, FQNNGV. The CDR3 extends over 12 amino acids. Trimming took off 5 bases at V and 6 bases at J, with 11 bases between the two ends. The CDR3 loop reads CASSPRGSEQYF. The DNA of the CDR3 is TGTGCCAGCAGCCCCCGAGGAAGCGAGCAGTACTTC.

The chain has TRBV7-2 and TRBJ2-7; D perhaps matches TRBD2 (6 bases). V was shortened by 4 bases and J by 5 bases, with 15 bases between the two germline ends. In germline, CDR1 is SGHTA, CDR2 FQGNSA. The CDR3 totals 14 residues. The CDR3 loop reads CASSSLRGSDEQYF. The CDR3 DNA reads as TGTGCCAGCAGCTCCCTCCGGGGGTCGGACGAGCAGTACTTC.

The chain links TRBV9 to TRBJ1-4; no clear D gene. Germline values: CDR1 SGDLS, CDR2 YYNGEE. V shed 0 bases and J shed 8 bases, with 11 bases lying between them. The length of the CDR3 is 14 residues. The CDR3 sequence is CASSVGSGGEKLFF. In DNA form, the CDR3 reads TGTGCCAGCAGCGTAGGATCAGGAGGCGAAAAACTGTTTTTT.

The V and J genes are TRBV6-1 and TRBJ1-5; 7 bases match TRBD1. CDR1 is MNHNS and CDR2 is SASEGT in the germline V gene. The junction had 5 bases not matched to a gene; V was cut back by 4 bases and J by 2 bases. The CDR3 loop spans 15 amino acids. The CDR3 DNA sequence: TGTGCCAGCAGTGGGACCGGGACAGGCAATCAGCCCCAGCATTTT. Translated: CASSGTGTGNQPQHF.

The chain couples TRBV4-1 to TRBJ1-2; D may be TRBD1 (6 bases). The CDR3 is made up of 15 amino acids. The V end was cut by 1 base, the J end by 4 bases, with 13 bases between. Germline values: CDR1 MGHRA, CDR2 YSYEKL. The CDR3 spells CASSQVRDTRYGYTF. CDR3 DNA: TGCGCCAGCAGCCAAGTACGGGACACCCGCTATGGCTACACCTTC.

In this sample, this clone turned up once. V gene TRBV27 combines with J gene TRBJ2-3; 12 nucleotides line up with TRBD2. This CDR3 is 16 amino acids long. The germline CDR1 and CDR2 sequences are MNHEY and SMNVEV (reference sequence). V lost 7 bases, J lost 6 bases, and 11 bases stayed unmatched. CDR3 loop: CASTKGLAGPEDTQYF. The CDR3 DNA reads TGTGCCAGCACCAAGGGACTAGCGGGTCCAGAGGATACGCAGTATTTT.

The chain links TRBV7-3 to TRBJ2-7, with 7 bases fitting TRBD2. Germline-derived CDR1 and CDR2 are SGHTA and FQGTGA. The CDR3 contains 13 residues. V gave up 1 base and J gave up 3 bases; unmatched junction bases: 0. The DNA for the CDR3 is TGTGCCAGCAGCTTAAGCGGGGGCTACGAGCAGTACTTC. This translates into CASSLSGGYEQYF. Variable domain in full (rest from reference TRBV7-3 and TRBJ2-7): GAGVSQTPSNKVTEKGKYVELRCDPISGHTALYWYRQSLGQGPEFLIYFQGTGAADDSGLPNDRFFAVRPEGSVSTLKIQRTERGDSAVYLCASSLSGGYEQYFGPGTRLTVT.

This clone showed up just a few times. The chain recombines TRBV5-1 with TRBJ1-4, with TRBD1 as a possible D gene (6 bases). In germline, CDR1 is SGHRS, CDR2 YFSETQ. V was trimmed by 3 bases and J by 3 bases, leaving 12 bases between them. This CDR3 region has 15 residues. In nucleotides, the CDR3 is TGCGCCAGCAGCTACTCCGGGACACCTAATGAAAAACTGTTTTTT. Translation gives CASSYSGTPNEKLFF.

The J gene is TRBJ2-2, the V gene TRBV2; TRBD1 is a possible D gene (6 bases). The CDR3 has 15 amino acids. Trimming pared 2 bases from V and 4 bases from J, leaving 11 bases between. The germline gives CDR1 SNHLY, CDR2 FYNNEI. The CDR3 DNA follows: TGTGCCAGCAGTGAATTACTGACAGGCACCGGGGAGCTGTTTTTT. It is translated as CASSELLTGTGELFF.

The chain is built from TRBV5-1 and TRBJ2-7, with 7 bases lining up with TRBD1. Per germline, CDR1 SGHRS and CDR2 YFSETQ. The V segment lost 1 base and the J segment 4 bases; nucleotides outside the gene matches: 5. The CDR3 has 14 residues. The CDR3 nucleotides are TGCGCCAGCAGCTTGACAGGGGTTTCGTACGAGCAGTACTTC. It is translated as CASSLTGVSYEQYF.

V gene TRBV7-2 combines with J gene TRBJ2-7, with unresolved D. V was shortened by 3 bases and J by 0 bases, with 21 bases between the two germline ends. The CDR3 loop spans 18 amino acids. The germline V gene encodes CDR1 SGHTA and CDR2 FQGNSA. For the CDR3, the DNA is TGTGCCAGCAGCTTGCCTAGGGTGAGAGCGTTTCGCTCCTACGAGCAGTACTTC. Its protein product is CASSLPRVRAFRSYEQYF.

This clone was seen once. The chain links TRBV30 to TRBJ1-1; 9 bases are a match to TRBD1. Germline V gives CDR1 GTSNPN, CDR2 SVGIG (reference sequence). V was pared by 5 bases and J by 3 bases, with 10 bases of the junction left unmatched. CDR3 length: 15 amino acids. CDR3 in amino acids: CAWAPGTGKDTEAFF. CDR3 DNA: TGTGCCTGGGCTCCCGGGACAGGGAAGGACACTGAAGCTTTCTTT.

This clone was detected a few times. The chain joins TRBV29-1 to TRBJ1-3, with no clear D. In germline, CDR1 is SQVTM, CDR2 ANQGSEA. The CDR3 is made up of 13 amino acids. Trimming took off 4 bases at V and 3 bases at J, with 10 bases between the two ends. Written as DNA, the CDR3 is TGCAGCGTTGTTGGGCAGTATGGAAACACCATATATTTT. Translation: CSVVGQYGNTIYF.

The chain joins TRBV6-5 to TRBJ2-7, with unresolved D. Germline V gene lookup returns CDR1 MNHEY and CDR2 SVGAGI. Trimming removed 2 bases at V and 4 bases at J, with 12 bases between. The CDR3 sequence is 14 residues long. CDR3 in DNA: TGTGCCAGCAGTTACAATACGCTTGGATACGAGCAGTACTTC. Protein: CASSYNTLGYEQYF.

The table lists this clone with a few counts. The J gene is TRBJ2-1, the V gene TRBV29-1, with TRBD2 identical over 9 bases. V lost 6 bases and J lost 2; bases outside the gene matches: 5. Germline V lookup: CDR1 SQVTM, CDR2 ANQGSEA. The CDR3 is 14 amino acids. CDR3 nucleotides: TGCAGCGTCTTAGCGGGAGTGGCCTACAATGAGCAGTTCTTC. Its protein is CSVLAGVAYNEQFF.

This chain joins TRBV25-1 and TRBJ1-2; TRBD1 matches at 7 bases. This CDR3 spans 17 amino acids. The ends lost 2 bases at V and 3 bases at J; junction bases unmatched: 12. The V gene's germline CDR1 is MGHDK and CDR2 SYGVNS. The CDR3 region is CASSEMGEGAVDYGYTF. CDR3 DNA: TGTGCCAGCAGTGAAATGGGAGAGGGGGCAGTTGACTATGGCTACACCTTC.

The chain couples TRBV11-1 to TRBJ2-5, with D perhaps assigned TRBD1 or TRBD2 (5 bases each). This CDR3 is built from 16 residues. The germline V gene encodes CDR1 SGHAT and CDR2 FQDESV (reference sequence). Trimming shortened V by 7 bases and J by 4 bases, and 22 bases separated the two germline ends. CDR3 in DNA: TGTGCCAGCACTCCACCTCGGGGCCCGAGTTCAGAGACCCAGTACTTC. Amino acid sequence: CASTPPRGPSSETQYF.

This clone has at least ten counts. This chain joins TRBV7-6 and TRBJ1-5, with D uncertain. V lost 0 bases to trimming and J lost 4 bases, with 1 base between them. The CDR3 covers 12 residues. Looked up from germline, CDR1 is SGHVS and CDR2 is FNYEAQ. This CDR3 is CASSLANQPQHF. The CDR3 bases are TGTGCCAGCAGCTTAGCGAATCAGCCCCAGCATTTT.

Regarding this clone: This same CDR3 is encoded by further DNA sequences in the sample. V usage is TRBV18 and J usage is TRBJ1-4; 8 bases map to TRBD1. Trimming cost V 4 bases and J 2 bases; bases outside gene matches: 0. The CDR3 has 14 amino acids. Germline CDR1 is KGHSH and CDR2 is LQKENI. CDR3 protein: CASSRQGTNEKLFF. The CDR3 nucleotides read TGTGCCAGCTCACGACAGGGGACTAATGAAAAACTGTTTTTT.